These T cell receptor beta chains were read from a single sample in a study of cytomegalovirus exposure and HLA in healthy donors. Some clones are missing from TCRdb's copy, which holds only in-frame ones; the method was immunoSEQ multiplex PCR. The sample yields around 150,000 clones, 85% to 90% seen once. The specimen sequenced was PBMCs. Receptors originate from a man aged 18 to 30 in good health and CMV-seropositive. CDR3s include the opening cysteine and the closing phenylalanine or tryptophan. The D gene is left open where the match is weak.

J | D | V | DNA | CDR3
TRBJ2-1 | . | TRBV9 | TGTGCCAGCAGCGTAGGTGGGGGGAGCGGCAGCAATGAGCAGTTCTTC | CASSVGGGSGSNEQFF
TRBJ2-5 | TRBD1 | TRBV6-6 | TGTGCCAGCACCCTCCTCGGACAGGGCCAAGAGACCCAGTACTTC | CASTLLGQGQETQYF
TRBJ2-1 | TRBD2 | TRBV19 | TGTGCCAGTAGTCCTAGCGGGAGTCTGGGGTCCTACAATGAGCAGTTCTTC | CASSPSGSLGSYNEQFF
TRBJ2-1 | . | TRBV29-1 | TGCAGCCTCTTTGACAGGACGAATGAGCAGTTCTTC | CSLFDRTNEQFF
TRBJ1-5 | . | TRBV27 | TGTGCCAGCAGTTTATGGCGGGGTTCGGGTCAGCCCCAGCATTTT | CASSLWRGSGQPQHF
TRBJ2-1 | TRBD2 | TRBV28 | TGTGCCAGCAGTTCCGCGGGCAGAGGACTAGTGGAGAATGAGCAGTTCTTC | CASSSAGRGLVENEQFF
TRBJ2-1 | . | TRBV14 | TGTGCCAGCAGCCAACCACAGCCCTCGTACAATGAGCAGTTCTTC | CASSQPQPSYNEQFF
TRBJ2-1 | TRBD2 | TRBV7-7 | TGTGCTAGCAGCTTAGAATCCGGGACTAGCGCTGAGCAGTTCTTC | CASSLESGTSAEQFF
TRBJ1-1 | TRBD1 | TRBV18 | TGTGCCAGCTCACCAGTCCCGACAGGGATGAACACTGAAGCTTTCTTT | CASSPVPTGMNTEAFF
TRBJ2-3 | . | TRBV7-3 | TGTGCCAGCAGCTTAAACCCGAGGGCGGGGGATACGCAGTATTTT | CASSLNPRAGDTQYF
TRBJ2-1 | . | TRBV4-1 | TGCGCCAGCAGCCAGGAGGGGCGCTTCAATGAGCAGTTCTTC | CASSQEGRFNEQFF
TRBJ2-7 | TRBD2 | TRBV27 | TGTGCCAGCAGTTCCCCAGCTAGCGGGAGGAGCGAGCAGTACTTC | CASSSPASGRSEQYF
TRBJ2-5 | . | TRBV29-1 | TGCAGCTCCGGGGCGGCGGGGGAGACCCAGTACTTC | CSSGAAGETQYF
TRBJ2-7 | TRBD2 | TRBV6-5 | TGTGCCAGCAGCCGTACTAGGACTAGGGCCGACGAGCAGTACTTC | CASSRTRTRADEQYF
TRBJ2-7 | TRBD2 | TRBV7-9 | TGTGCCAGCAGCTTAGCCACACTAGCGTCGTTCAGTCTCGCATACGAGCAGTACTTC | CASSLATLASFSLAYEQYF
TRBJ1-2 | TRBD1 | TRBV5-1 | TGCGCCAGCAGCTTGGGGACAGGGGTTGACTATGGCTACACCTTC | CASSLGTGVDYGYTF
TRBJ2-1 | . | TRBV7-8 | TGTGCCAGCAGCCCTGGGAGTGAGCAGTTCTTC | CASSPGSEQFF